Below, one TCR beta chain is given with its context. The table lists this clone with a few counts. No cognate antigen has been identified for it. No quality values exist for individual bases; no much larger clone is one base distant. The cohort was made up of 666 healthy bone marrow donors. All cohort members were sampled while nominally healthy, although unrecorded immune exposures were likely present. CMV serostatus was recorded as positive for about 300 and negative for about 55% of the 666 cohort members, whereas no CMV serostatus was recorded for the donor in question. Each donor provided a peripheral blood sample, and peripheral blood mononuclear cells were used for TCR beta sequencing. Genomic DNA extraction from the blood cell samples was performed with the Qiagen DNeasy Blood Extraction Kit. Via the germline V gene, CDR1 is KGHSH and CDR2 LQKENI. At the junction V is shortened by 6 bases and J by 1 base, with 9 bases in between. From the cysteine through the phenylalanine, the CDR3 covers 13 amino acids. Only the CDR3 DNA is retained, 39 bases long and in frame from the first base.

These data are taken from a study of cytomegalovirus exposure and HLA in healthy donors (dated by TCRdb to 2017 to 2019). Turning to the overall study: According to an earlier analysis of a few hundred of the donors, about 170 million T cells yielded 120 million or so unique TCR beta sequences and approximately 300 Gb of sequence data. An early release that covered some 640 HLA-typed donors contained around 300 gigabases of sequencing data and around 85 million unique TCR sequences. Among the 398 genotyped donors, more than 70% belonged to the genetic ancestry cluster associated with self-reported Caucasian donors. The study was designed to test whether signatures of past pathogen exposure could be identified by cataloging public T cell receptors. Using immunosequencing, the study profiled T cell repertoires from around 680 subjects and related those repertoires to cytomegalovirus serostatus. Besides the first cohort of around 670 subjects, a separate validation cohort made up of roughly 120 different subjects was used. The study combined high-throughput TCR immunosequencing, statistical association of individual TCRs with disease status, and machine learning to predict cytomegalovirus infection status. In a later analysis, previously published TCR beta repertoires from more than 500 donors were re-analyzed and high-resolution HLA genotyping was added so that TCR occurrence patterns could be studied. The later analysis used no new phenotypic data to find candidate immune exposures, relying instead on TCR beta sequences and their occurrence across donors. An earlier analysis of fewer than 700 of the donors applied high-throughput TCR beta sequencing to assess whether each TCR beta V gene segment acted as functional or pseudogenic. Alongside the repertoire data, information on donor age, sex, ethnicity and CMV serostatus was compiled. A later genetic analysis used genome-wide SNP genotypes for 398 of the 666 donors, treating that subset as a discovery cohort. All discovery cohort repertoires had been generated on a single sequencing platform. HLA typing included class I and class II loci at four-digit resolution. Typing coverage differed by locus: A, B, C, DRB1 and DQB1 were typed in roughly 629-640 donors, DQA1 in 500 to 550, DPA1 in nearly 610, and DPB1 in just under 490. A few DR-DQ haplotypes were handled as single units for association and clustering because linkage in the cohort was strong. Among 398 genotyped donors of the cohort, an average of approximately 230,000 unique TCR beta nucleotide sequences were sequenced per donor, about a sixth of them non-productive.

Overall study outcomes, separate from this receptor: A few of the identified cytomegalovirus-associated TCR beta chains were confirmed in vitro to be specific for cytomegalovirus antigens. In a later analysis, HLA-associated TCR beta chains were found to be more clonally expanded and to have lower generation probabilities than equally common non-associated chains. This cohort had only TCR beta chains sequenced, and the lack of alpha or paired-chain data limited which features could be detected. Because HLA typing was missing for some donors at each locus, association tests included only the typed subset. At a false discovery rate of 0.05, a later analysis linked roughly 17,000 TCR beta sequences to specific HLA alleles. A later analysis found that most CMV-associated TCR beta chains appeared HLA-restricted, with HLA associations seemingly driven largely by CMV exposure. Cytomegalovirus status was reported to be diagnosed by the classifier with high specificity and sensitivity in both the original and validation cohorts. A total of 164 TCR beta chains were listed by the study as associated with cytomegalovirus. Most TCR sequences were seen in very few donors, while some public TCRs were found in many individuals. According to the authors, the approach could potentially be generalized to other disease states and immunological phenotypes. Presence/absence analyses assumed roughly uniform sequencing depth across donors, an assumption that may not hold. For the cohort, immune exposure information was limited to CMV serostatus. In a later analysis, several top co-occurrence clusters were reported to appear linked to parvovirus B19, influenza, CMV and Epstein-Barr virus. In a later analysis, the rate of TCR association differed among HLA loci, with DRB1 alleles having the most associated TCRs and HLA-C alleles having the fewest. In an earlier analysis of roughly 500 of the donors, most TCR beta V segments appeared in productive rearrangements about 87% or about 30% of the time, broadly matching IMGT annotations. A further reported finding was that TCR beta sequences accurately predicted the HLA-A and HLA-B alleles for most subjects in the first cohort. Assigning TCR associations to individual alleles was difficult when HLA alleles, especially DR and DQ, strongly co-occurred. Linkage disequilibrium might explain the correlated functional status among segregating V segments, but an unknown experimental factor could not be excluded. Some IMGT-functional V segments, including TRBV6-2 and TRBV6-3, could not be told apart with the 87-base-pair reads, so those segments were excluded. A group of highly shared sequence variants was considered likely to be a technical artifact of the sequencing pipeline. In a later genetic analysis, fewer N-insertions in productive TCRs were reported among donors in an Asian-associated ancestry cluster than the roughly 700-donor mean. The earlier analysis of fewer than 750 of the donors excluded over 15 rarely observed V segments, including chromosome 9 orphons, because counts were too low. V-gene and J-gene trimming of TCR beta chains was associated with a missense DCLRE1C variant in a later genetic analysis, and the association was replicated in an independent cohort.

Library construction relied on the immunoSEQ multiplex PCR assay. The multiplex PCR relied on a mix of 60 forward primers for TCR Vbeta segments and 13 reverse primers for TCR Jbeta segments. The CDR3 region of rearranged TCR beta genes was amplified from genomic DNA by a multiplex PCR assay. Amplified TCR beta libraries were sequenced as 87-base-pair reads on the Illumina HiSeq System. The published analysis was carried out like this. Across the 670 or so repertoires, a later analysis counted 75 million to 90 million unique TCR beta chains, around 10 million of which were shared by at least two donors. A nearest-neighbor algorithm error-corrected the raw reads and collapsed the reads into unique sequences, merging closely related sequences to remove PCR and sequencing errors. Alignment of CDR3 sequences to IMGT reference sequences was used to assign V, D and J gene segments. Each retained sequence needed at least a six-nucleotide match to both a V gene segment and a J gene segment. Rearrangements were classified as productive when the CDR3 lacked stop codons and remained in frame with V and J, and all other rearrangements were classified as non-productive. CDR3 was defined according to IMGT convention as the region running from the second conserved V-encoded cysteine to the conserved J-encoded phenylalanine. Sequences without an unambiguous match to a single V gene segment were excluded from the earlier analysis of a few hundred of the donors. In an earlier analysis of roughly 500 of the donors, V segments were called functional above 56.7% productive rearrangements and were called segregating when the between-donor standard deviation exceeded 5%. A statistical classification framework was built for diagnosing cytomegalovirus status from the catalog of TCR beta chain sequences. V and J gene assignment, in a later analysis, came from comparing TCR nucleotide sequences with IMGT/GENE-DB human TR gene sequences. A later analysis assigned CDR3 sequences and most-parsimonious VDJ recombination scenarios with the TCRdist pipeline. In a later analysis, every TCR beta chain was defined by the combination of its CDR3 amino acid sequence and its V-gene family, and reads without a unique V-gene family were dropped. In a later analysis, 450 to 600 highly shared, low-generation-probability nucleotide sequences were removed to address suspected cross-contamination and a sequencing artifact. For each public chain, a later analysis derived a clonal expansion index from normalized ranks of inferred template counts within each repertoire. In a later analysis, generation probabilities were computed using a VDJ recombination model fitted to out-of-frame rearrangements, and the results were checked against IGoR. Hypergeometric tests were used in a later analysis to score TCR-TCR, TCR-HLA and TCR-CMV co-occurrence, with a repertoire-size bias correction applied to the TCR pairs. In a later analysis, false discovery rates were estimated by permuting HLA or CMV assignments 20 times. A later analysis grouped co-occurring TCRs with DBSCAN, adding TCRdist sequence similarity when clustering within HLA-allele-positive subsets. Repertoires with fewer than 30,000 or more than 120,000 public chains, plus five repertoires with anomalous nucleotide sharing, were excluded from co-occurrence clustering. TCRdb took this table from immuneACCESS and kept in-frame rearrangements with V and J called. Such tables lack part of the clones; where checked against another copy, unresolved V genes explain under half of the gap, and the rest is unexplained. The DNA was the basis for D and trimming; V, J and clone size are from that table. This sample holds approximately 100,000 clones; 74% were observed only once. Approximately 2.2% of the sample rests with the top ten.

Rearrangement joined TRBV18 to TRBJ2-5; a tentative D match to TRBD1 spans 6 bases. The clonotype originates from a human donor in good health. The sequencing sample was made of PBMCs. In nucleotides, the sequence is TGTGCCAGCTCCCAGGGGCTCCAAGAGACCCAGTACTTC. This encodes CASSQGLQETQYF.